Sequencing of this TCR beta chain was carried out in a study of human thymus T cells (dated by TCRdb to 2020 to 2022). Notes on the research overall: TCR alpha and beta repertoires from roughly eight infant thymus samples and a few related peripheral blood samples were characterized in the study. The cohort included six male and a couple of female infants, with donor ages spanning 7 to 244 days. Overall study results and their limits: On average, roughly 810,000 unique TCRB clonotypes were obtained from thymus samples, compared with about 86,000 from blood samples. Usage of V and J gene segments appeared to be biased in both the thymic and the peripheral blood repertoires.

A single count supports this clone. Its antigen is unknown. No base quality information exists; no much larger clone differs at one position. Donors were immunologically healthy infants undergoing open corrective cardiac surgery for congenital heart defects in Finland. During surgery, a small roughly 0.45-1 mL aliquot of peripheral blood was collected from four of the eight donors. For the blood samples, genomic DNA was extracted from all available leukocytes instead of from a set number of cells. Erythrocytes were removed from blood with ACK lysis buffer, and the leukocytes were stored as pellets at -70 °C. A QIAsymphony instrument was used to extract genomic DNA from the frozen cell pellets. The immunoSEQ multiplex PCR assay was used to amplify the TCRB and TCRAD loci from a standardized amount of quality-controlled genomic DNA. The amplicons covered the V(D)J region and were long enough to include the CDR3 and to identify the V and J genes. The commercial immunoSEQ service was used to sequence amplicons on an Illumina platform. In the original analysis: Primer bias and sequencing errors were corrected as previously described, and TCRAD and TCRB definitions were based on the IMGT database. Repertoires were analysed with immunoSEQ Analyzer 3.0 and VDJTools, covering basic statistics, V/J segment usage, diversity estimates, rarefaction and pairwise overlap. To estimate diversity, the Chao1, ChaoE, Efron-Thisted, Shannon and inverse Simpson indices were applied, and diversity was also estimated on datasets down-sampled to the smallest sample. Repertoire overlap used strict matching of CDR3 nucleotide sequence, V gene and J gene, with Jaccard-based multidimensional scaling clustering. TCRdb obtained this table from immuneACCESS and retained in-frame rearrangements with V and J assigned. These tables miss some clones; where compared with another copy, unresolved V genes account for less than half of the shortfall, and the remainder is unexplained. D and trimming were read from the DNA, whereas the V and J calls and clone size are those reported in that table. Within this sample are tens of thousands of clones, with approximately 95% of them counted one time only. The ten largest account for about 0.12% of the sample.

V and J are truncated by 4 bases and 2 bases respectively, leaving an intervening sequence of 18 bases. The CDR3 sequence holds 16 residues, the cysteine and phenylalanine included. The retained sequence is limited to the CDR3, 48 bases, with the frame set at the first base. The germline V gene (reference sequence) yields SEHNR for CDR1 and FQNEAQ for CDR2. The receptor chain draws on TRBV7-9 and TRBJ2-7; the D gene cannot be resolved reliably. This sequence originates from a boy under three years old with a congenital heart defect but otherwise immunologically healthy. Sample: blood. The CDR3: CASSSATSKLAYEQYF. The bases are TGTGCCAGCAGCTCGGCTACCAGCAAATTGGCCTACGAGCAGTACTTC. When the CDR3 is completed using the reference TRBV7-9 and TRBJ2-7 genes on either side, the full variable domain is DTGVSQNPRHKITKRGQNVTFRCDPISEHNRLYWYRQTLGQGPEFLTYFQNEAQLEKSRLLSDRFSAERPKGSFSTLEIQRTEQGDSAMYLCASSSATSKLAYEQYFGPGTRLTVT.